This entry is about one T cell receptor beta chain. Its specificity is unknown. The CDR3 consists of 14 residues. The germline V gene encodes CDR1 SGHRS and CDR2 YFSETQ. Trimming pared 1 base from V and 0 bases from J, leaving 5 bases between. This sample was taken from a study of T cell repertoires and HLA-DP antigens. The table came from immunoSEQ multiplex PCR; TCRdb's copy has only in-frame clones and leaves some out. The table lists roughly 110,000 clones, 80% to 95% of them singletons. The chain has TRBV5-1 and TRBJ1-5, with D unclear. The sequenced sample consisted of CD4+ T cells from PBMCs. The origin of this receptor is a woman younger than 30 in good health and CMV-seronegative. The CDR3 DNA reads as TGCGCCAGCAGCTTGTCAGGTAGCAATCAGCCCCAGCATTTT. It encodes CASSLSGSNQPQHF. The full variable domain, completed using reference TRBV5-1 and TRBJ1-5, is KAGVTQTPRYLIKTRGQQVTLSCSPISGHRSVSWYQQTPGQGLQFLFEYFSETQRNKGNFPGRFSGRQFSNSRSEMNVSTLELGDSALYLCASSLSGSNQPQHFGDGTRLSIL.